Listed below are T cell receptor beta chains from one sample, sequenced in a study of CD8 T cells in ankylosing spondylitis. MiXCR, run by TCRdb on the 5' RACE reads, gives a single entry per CDR3 protein. The repertoire consists of 300,000 to 400,000 distinct CDR3 sequences, with approximately 20% occurring once and the leading ten covering about a sixth. The specimen was blood, either unsorted or a sorted T cell fraction (not recorded which). These receptors all come from a male donor with ankylosing spondylitis. The CDR3 runs from the conserved cysteine through the conserved F or W. D genes are given only for firm matches. Only some rows state a clone size, as once, few, many or a class for expanded clones.

V gene	CDR3 length	D gene	clone size	J gene	CDR3 DNA	CDR3 protein
TRBV7-2	14	TRBD2	NA	TRBJ2-1	TGTGCCAGCAGCCAAAACACGGGAGGCTATGAGCAGTTCTTC	CASSQNTGGYEQFF
TRBV12-3/TRBV12-4	14	NA	few	TRBJ2-1	TGTGCCAGCAGTTTAGTGGGGACTCGTCTCGAGCAGTTCTTC	CASSLVGTRLEQFF
TRBV7-2	15	NA	few	TRBJ1-6	TGTGCCAGCAGCCCTAGCGGACACGAGGGTTCACCCCTCCACTTT	CASSPSGHEGSPLHF
TRBV5-1	16	TRBD2	few	TRBJ2-5	TGCGCCAGCAGCACCGGGACTAGCGGGGGAGGTGAGACCCAGTACTTC	CASSTGTSGGGETQYF
TRBV3-1	14	TRBD2	few	TRBJ2-5	TGTGCCAGCGGATTTTGGACTAGCCAAGAGACCCAGTACTTC	CASGFWTSQETQYF
TRBV5-1	13	NA	few	TRBJ2-3	TGCGCCAGCAGCTTGGATCCGCAGATGATGCAGTATTTT	CASSLDPQMMQYF
TRBV5-5	15	TRBD1	few	TRBJ2-3	TGTGCCAGCAGCTGGACCGGGACAGGTTCGGATACGCAGTATTTT	CASSWTGTGSDTQYF
TRBV20-1	11	NA	few	TRBJ2-3	TGCAGTGCTATCCAACTGGATACGCAGTATTTT	CSAIQLDTQYF
TRBV19	11	TRBD2	few	TRBJ2-1	TGTGCCAGTCGATCCGGGACTAATCAGTTCTTC	CASRSGTNQFF
TRBV5-1	16	NA	many	TRBJ2-1	TGCGCCAGCAGCTTAGGGCCTAGGAGCTCCTACAATGAGCAGTTCTTC	CASSLGPRSSYNEQFF
TRBV6-5	18	NA	few	TRBJ1-5	TGTGCCAGCAGTTACTTAGGAGAGGCCGGACAAGGCAATCAGCCCCAGCATTTT	CASSYLGEAGQGNQPQHF
TRBV11-1	18	TRBD1	few	TRBJ2-7	TGTGCCAGCAGCACCCCTAGGACAGGGGGCGTTTTTAGGTACGAGCAGTACTTC	CASSTPRTGGVFRYEQYF
TRBV28	14	NA	NA	TRBJ1-3	TGTGCCAGCAGTCCCCTGGGGTGGGGAAACACCATATATTTT	CASSPLGWGNTIYF
TRBV28	14	NA	NA	TRBJ2-7	TGTGCCAGCAGTTTCCGGGGCCCGGCGCGAGAGCAGTACTTC	CASSFRGPAREQYF
TRBV15	16	NA	few	TRBJ2-1	TGTGCCACCGTAGCCGGGACCGTAGTAACCTACAATGAGCAGTTCTTC	CATVAGTVVTYNEQFF
TRBV29-1	13	TRBD1	few	TRBJ2-7	TGCAGCGTTGAAGCAGGGGGCGACGCCCAGCAGTACTTC	CSVEAGGDAQQYF
TRBV7-3	13	TRBD2	NA	TRBJ2-7	TGTGCCAGCAGCTCCGGACTAGCGTACGAGCAGTACTTC	CASSSGLAYEQYF
TRBV19	16	TRBD1	NA	TRBJ1-5	TGTGCCAGTAGTGGACAGGGGCTTGCCATCAATCAGCCCCAGCATTTT	CASSGQGLAINQPQHF
TRBV20-1	14	NA	few	TRBJ2-5	TGCAGTGCTCTGGGGGACCTTTGGGGGGAGACCCAGTACTTC	CSALGDLWGETQYF
TRBV29-1	11	NA	many	TRBJ2-5	TGCAGCGTTGAGGCCCAAGAGACCCAGTACTTC	CSVEAQETQYF
TRBV24-1	14	TRBD2	NA	TRBJ2-3	TGTGCCACCAGTGCGACGGGAGGAGTAGATACGCAGTATTTT	CATSATGGVDTQYF
TRBV5-5	16	NA	NA	TRBJ1-3	TGTGCCAGCAGCCTGACGCCGGTAGCCTCTGGAAACACCATATATTTT	CASSLTPVASGNTIYF
TRBV12-3/TRBV12-4	13	NA	few	TRBJ1-5	TGTGCCAGCAGTGGTAACAGGGCACAGCCCCAGCATTTT	CASSGNRAQPQHF
TRBV6-1	20	NA	NA	TRBJ2-1	TGTGCCAGCAGCGAGGAAATAGCCCCCGGGGGTATTGTAAACTACAATGAGCAGTTCTTC	CASSEEIAPGGIVNYNEQFF
TRBV3-1	15	TRBD2	NA	TRBJ2-1	TGTGCCAGCAGCCAAGACCTAGCGGGATACAATGAGCAGTTCTTC	CASSQDLAGYNEQFF
TRBV4-1	16	NA	many	TRBJ2-5	TGCGCCAGCAGCCAGTTTAACCTCGCGGGACAGGAGACCCAGTACTTC	CASSQFNLAGQETQYF
TRBV6-6	13	NA	few	TRBJ1-2	TGTGCCAGCAGCCCTCCGGAGGGGACGGGCTACACCTTC	CASSPPEGTGYTF
TRBV28	17	TRBD1	NA	TRBJ2-7	TGTGCCAGCAGTTTTCTACTATCCGGGACAGGGGTGCATGAGCAGTACTTC	CASSFLLSGTGVHEQYF
TRBV5-1	13	NA	few	TRBJ2-2	TGCGCCAGCAGCTTCAGGGCCCCCGGGGAGCTGTTTTTT	CASSFRAPGELFF
TRBV6-5	17	NA	NA	TRBJ2-2	TGTGCCAGCAGTTATTCATTGTCAGGGTACGGCACCGGGGAGCTGTTTTTT	CASSYSLSGYGTGELFF
TRBV7-3	12	NA	few	TRBJ2-3	TGTGCCAGCAGCTTCAAGGGAGATACGCAGTATTTT	CASSFKGDTQYF
TRBV12-3/TRBV12-4	12	TRBD1	NA	TRBJ1-3	TGTGCCAGCAGGAGGGAACAGGGGACCATATATTTT	CASRREQGTIYF
TRBV7-9	15	TRBD2	few	TRBJ2-7	TGTGCCAGCAGCTTAAAAGTCAGCGGGAGTGACGAGCAGTACTTC	CASSLKVSGSDEQYF
TRBV29-1	11	TRBD1	NA	TRBJ2-7	TGCAGCGTCCGGACAGGTTACGAGCAGTACTTC	CSVRTGYEQYF
TRBV11-2	16	TRBD2	few	TRBJ2-5	TGTGCCAGCAGCTTAGGACTAGCGGGACGACAAGAGACCCAGTACTTC	CASSLGLAGRQETQYF
TRBV5-1	15	TRBD1	NA	TRBJ2-1	TGCGCCAGCAGCTTGCAGGGGGCTATGTACAATGAGCAGTTCTTC	CASSLQGAMYNEQFF
TRBV4-1	16	TRBD1	NA	TRBJ2-1	TGCGCCAGCAGCCAGTTGCCGGGACAGGGAGGGGGTGAGCAGTTCTTC	CASSQLPGQGGGEQFF
TRBV10-3	13	TRBD1	NA	TRBJ2-1	TGTGCCATCAGAAAACAGGGGGCTAATGAGCAGTTCTTC	CAIRKQGANEQFF
TRBV20-1	15	TRBD1	NA	TRBJ1-5	TGCAGTGCTAGATCCAGGGGGCCTGGCAATCAGCCCCAGCATTTT	CSARSRGPGNQPQHF
TRBV14	16	NA	few	TRBJ2-7	TGTGCCAGCAGCGAAATGAAAAAGTCTGGGGTCTACGAGCAGTACTTC	CASSEMKKSGVYEQYF
TRBV20-1	15	NA	many	TRBJ2-3	TGCAGTGCTTGGGGCGGGAAGGGGGGCACAGATACGCAGTATTTT	CSAWGGKGGTDTQYF
TRBV5-1	15	NA	few	TRBJ2-1	TGCGCCAGCAGCTTGAGTCAGGGCTCCTACAATGAGCAGTTCTTC	CASSLSQGSYNEQFF
TRBV28	14	NA	many	TRBJ2-1	TGTGCCAGCACCATGGATAGCTCCTACAATGAGCAGTTCTTC	CASTMDSSYNEQFF
TRBV5-5	12	NA	NA	TRBJ2-7	TGTGCCAGCAGCTTGGATGGTCCAAGGCAGTACTTC	CASSLDGPRQYF
TRBV10-3	13	NA	NA	TRBJ1-1	TGTGCCATCAGTCCTCGGGATTTGACTGAAGCTTTCTTT	CAISPRDLTEAFF
TRBV6-2/TRBV6-3	15	TRBD1	few	TRBJ2-7	TGTGCCAGCAGTTACTCGATACAGGGGGCATACGAGCAGTACTTC	CASSYSIQGAYEQYF
TRBV7-2	15	NA	few	TRBJ1-5	TGTGCCAGCAGCCCTGGGGCCGGCCGCAATCAGCCCCAGCATTTT	CASSPGAGRNQPQHF
TRBV6-1	16	NA	NA	TRBJ2-3	TGTGCCAGCAGTGAACAAAGGATAACTAGCACAGATACGCAGTATTTT	CASSEQRITSTDTQYF
TRBV29-1	13	NA	few	TRBJ1-4	TGCAGCGTTTCAGCGGCAACTAATGAAAAACTGTTTTTT	CSVSAATNEKLFF
TRBV20-1	15	NA	few	TRBJ1-2	TGCAGTGCTAGAGCCTCCCCGGAGGGCCTCTATGGCTACACCTTC	CSARASPEGLYGYTF
TRBV6-1	16	NA	few	TRBJ2-5	TGTGCCAGCAGTGAAACTCTGGGGGGCTTGGGGGAGACCCAGTACTTC	CASSETLGGLGETQYF
TRBV7-9	15	TRBD2	NA	TRBJ2-5	TGTGCCAGCAGCACACTAGCGGGGGTCCAAGAGACCCAGTACTTC	CASSTLAGVQETQYF
TRBV20-1	15	NA	NA	TRBJ1-3	TGCAGTGCTAGAGATGTTCGACGCCGGGGAAACACCATATATTTT	CSARDVRRRGNTIYF
TRBV11-2	15	NA	NA	TRBJ2-7	TGTGCCAGCAGCCCCATTGGGGGTAGGAGCTACGAGCAGTACTTC	CASSPIGGRSYEQYF
TRBV29-1	14	NA	few	TRBJ2-1	TGCAGCGTTGCGCGGACTAGGCAAGGGGGTGAGCAGTTCTTC	CSVARTRQGGEQFF